One and the same sample provided the 5 T cell receptor beta chains below, sequenced in a study of control samples from healthy donors and cancer patients. Profiling relied on immunoSEQ multiplex PCR, and the TCRdb table lists in-frame clones only, not all of them. The sample has approximately 150,000 clones, around 92% seen once. The specimen was PBMCs. The receptor set was obtained from a man aged 50 to 59 with head and neck cancer.

This clone was seen only once. This rearrangement joins TRBV2 to TRBJ1-4, with TRBD1 matching 10 bases. V was pared by 6 bases and J by 0 bases, with 10 bases of the junction left unmatched. Looked up from germline, CDR1 is SNHLY and CDR2 is FYNNEI. The CDR3 spans 18 residues. The CDR3 protein is CASSPWDRGIPTNEKLFF. The CDR3 bases are TGTGCCAGCAGCCCCTGGGACAGGGGAATTCCAACTAATGAAAAACTGTTTTTT.

The chain links TRBV19 to TRBJ1-2; maybe TRBD1 (5 bases). The CDR3 spans 12 residues. V was shortened by 3 bases and J by 8 bases, with 10 bases between the two germline ends. Germline-derived CDR1 and CDR2 are LNHDA and SQIVND (reference sequence). The CDR3 nucleotides read TGTGCCAGTAGTATCGGGACCTTCGGCTACACCTTC. Residues: CASSIGTFGYTF. The whole variable domain, filled in from reference TRBV19 and TRBJ1-2, reads DGGITQSPKYLFRKEGQNVTLSCEQNLNHDAMYWYRQDPGQGLRLIYYSQIVNDFQKGDIAEGYSVSREKKESFPLTVTSAQKNPTAFYLCASSIGTFGYTFGSGTRLTVV.

The rearrangement uses TRBV4-1 and TRBJ1-3, with no clear D. V lost 4 bases and J lost 3, with 10 bases in between. The CDR3 contains 14 residues. In germline, CDR1 is MGHRA, CDR2 YSYEKL. Here the CDR3 reads CASSPVSGGNTIYF. CDR3 nucleotide sequence: TGCGCCAGCAGCCCAGTATCGGGTGGAAACACCATATATTTT.

The chain combines TRBV4-2 with TRBJ1-2; D is unclear. CDR3 size: 12 residues. The germline V gene has CDR1 LGHNA and CDR2 YNFKEQ. V was pared by 0 bases and J by 8 bases, with 7 bases between. Written as DNA, the CDR3 is TGTGCCAGCAGCCAAGAGGGGTGGGGCTACACCTTC. Amino acid sequence: CASSQEGWGYTF.

J is TRBJ1-4 and V is TRBV10-2, with TRBD1 matching 7 bases. The junction had 12 bases not matched to a gene; V was cut back by 6 bases and J by 8 bases. The CDR3 spans 15 residues. Per the germline V gene, CDR1 is WSHSY and CDR2 is SAAADI. CDR3 protein: CASRDFEGAGEKLFF. The DNA for the CDR3 is TGCGCCAGCAGGGATTTCGAGGGGGCAGGGGAAAAACTGTTTTTT.